These T cell receptor beta chains were read from a single sample in a study of cytomegalovirus exposure and HLA in healthy donors. TCRdb's table, derived via immunoSEQ multiplex PCR, lists solely in-frame clones and lacks some. The table has some 86,000 clones, 65% to 75% seen once. Sequenced input: PBMCs. These receptor sequences come from a man under 40 in good health and CMV-seronegative. Both conserved end residues are part of each CDR3. The D gene is left open where the match is weak. A clone size is listed for some rows: how often the clone was seen (once, few, many), or a class if it is expanded.

v_gene	d_gene	j_gene	abundance	CDR3aa	CDR3nt
TRBV6-5	TRBD1	TRBJ1-2	-	CASSYSAGQGLHGYTF	TGTGCCAGCAGTTACTCGGCCGGACAGGGGTTACATGGCTACACCTTC
TRBV6-6	-	TRBJ1-4	-	CASSYGQTNEKLFF	TGTGCCAGCAGTTATGGACAGACTAATGAAAAACTGTTTTTT
TRBV7-9	-	TRBJ1-6	-	CASSLLDRNSPLHF	TGTGCCAGCAGTTTACTTGACAGGAATTCACCCCTCCACTTT
TRBV6-4	-	TRBJ2-3	-	CASSDRAGTDTQYF	TGTGCCAGCAGTGACCGAGCAGGGACAGATACGCAGTATTTT
TRBV19	-	TRBJ2-1	-	CASSSPPSEGNEQFF	TGTGCCAGTAGTAGTCCCCCTAGCGAGGGCAATGAGCAGTTCTTC
TRBV29-1	TRBD2	TRBJ2-7	few	CSVGASGGGEQYF	TGCAGCGTTGGGGCGTCGGGAGGGGGCGAGCAGTACTTC
TRBV27	-	TRBJ2-7	-	CASSLGLNPYEQYF	TGTGCCAGCAGTTTAGGGCTAAACCCCTACGAGCAGTACTTC
TRBV29-1	-	TRBJ2-6	-	CSVDGNSGANVLTF	TGCAGCGTTGACGGGAACAGTGGGGCCAACGTCCTGACTTTC
TRBV10-3	-	TRBJ1-1	-	CTITPNRDDTEAFF	TGTACCATCACCCCGAACAGGGACGACACTGAAGCTTTCTTT
TRBV4-2	TRBD2	TRBJ2-7	-	CASSQEVGGIYEQYF	TGTGCCAGCAGCCAAGAGGTGGGAGGGATCTACGAGCAGTACTTC
TRBV7-9	-	TRBJ1-2	-	CASSLQDGYTF	TGTGCCAGCAGCCTTCAGGATGGCTACACCTTC
TRBV19	TRBD2	TRBJ2-2	-	CASSIRASGSVGGELFF	TGTGCCAGTAGTATTCGGGCTAGCGGGAGTGTCGGCGGGGAGCTGTTTTTT
TRBV25-1	TRBD2	TRBJ2-6	-	CASSATSGHSGANVLTF	TGTGCCAGCAGTGCGACTAGCGGGCACTCTGGGGCCAACGTCCTGACTTTC
TRBV7-2	-	TRBJ1-3	few	CASSLPIKGNTIYF	TGTGCCAGCAGCTTACCTATCAAAGGAAACACCATATATTTT
TRBV6-5	TRBD1	TRBJ1-1	few	CASSYSFTGGTEAFF	TGTGCCAGCAGTTACTCATTCACAGGGGGCACTGAAGCTTTCTTT
TRBV4-1	TRBD1	TRBJ2-5	-	CASSQVGTAQETQYF	TGCGCCAGCAGCCAGGTTGGGACAGCCCAAGAGACCCAGTACTTC
TRBV18	TRBD1	TRBJ2-5	-	CASTSRQGPYQETQYF	TGTGCCAGCACTTCGCGACAGGGCCCGTACCAAGAGACCCAGTACTTC